This passage covers 26 T cell receptor beta chains from one sample sequenced in a study of blood T cell repertoires in COVID-19. Assay: immunoSEQ multiplex PCR; the TCRdb copy retains only in-frame clones and omits some. The data contain some 220,000 clones, approximately 90% of them seen just once; the ten biggest clones take up about 12%. The source material was peripheral blood. The origin of the receptors is a woman between 18 and 29 years old who had recovered from COVID-19.

The rearrangement links TRBV6-5 to TRBJ2-3, with D possibly matching TRBD2 (6 bases). The CDR3 extends over 14 amino acids. V shed 5 bases and J shed 4 bases, with 13 bases lying between them. Germline CDR1 reads MNHEY; CDR2 reads SVGAGI. The CDR3 here is CASSTHASADTQYF. CDR3 coding DNA: TGTGCCAGCAGTACCCATGCTAGCGCAGATACGCAGTATTTT.

This rearrangement joins TRBV10-1 to TRBJ1-5, with 8 nucleotides matching TRBD1. J lost 5 bases, V lost 4 bases, and 4 bases had no gene match. This CDR3 contains 14 residues. Germline CDR1 is WNHNN and CDR2 is SYGVQD (reference sequence). The CDR3 loop reads CASSAQGGDQPQHF. The CDR3 DNA reads as TGCGCCAGCAGTGCACAGGGGGGAGATCAGCCCCAGCATTTT.

The chain uses TRBV19 and TRBJ1-5; TRBD1 aligns across 8 bases. This CDR3 contains 16 residues. CDR1 and CDR2 (germline): LNHDA, SQIVND (reference sequence). V gave up 4 bases and J gave up 1 base; unmatched junction bases: 6. Here the CDR3 reads CASSTDREESNQPQHF. CDR3 bases: TGTGCCAGTAGTACGGACAGGGAAGAAAGCAATCAGCCCCAGCATTTT.

The rearrangement uses TRBV14 and TRBJ1-2; 8 bases align to TRBD1. V was clipped by 4 bases and J by 0 bases; unmatched bases: 4. Germline assignment: CDR1 SGHDN and CDR2 FVKESK. The CDR3 spans 15 residues. As DNA, the CDR3 is TGTGCCAGCAGCCGAACGGGACAGGCTAACTATGGCTACACCTTC. Translation: CASSRTGQANYGYTF. Full variable domain (missing parts from reference TRBV14 and TRBJ1-2): EAGVTQFPSHSVIEKGQTVTLRCDPISGHDNLYWYRRVMGKEIKFLLHFVKESKQDESGMPNNRFLAERTGGTYSTLKVQPAELEDSGVYFCASSRTGQANYGYTFGSGTRLTVV.

In this sample, this clone turned up a few times. V usage is TRBV11-2 and J usage is TRBJ2-3, with D possibly matching TRBD2 (6 bases). Germline V gene data show CDR1 as SGHAT and CDR2 as FQNNGV. With 6 bases removed from V and 3 bases from J, the gap between germline ends came to 16 bases. The CDR3 sequence is 15 residues long. This CDR3 is CASSWGPSETDTQYF. CDR3 sequence (DNA): TGTGCCAGCAGTTGGGGACCTAGCGAGACAGATACGCAGTATTTT.

The chain is built from TRBV4-3 and TRBJ2-7, with 8 nucleotides matching TRBD2. V lost 4 bases and J lost 4; bases outside the gene matches: 9. CDR1 is LGHNA and CDR2 is YSLEER in the germline V gene. The CDR3 runs to 15 residues. The CDR3 nucleotides are TGCGCCAGCAGCCCAGGGAGCGGGAGATCTTACGAGCAGTACTTC. Amino acids: CASSPGSGRSYEQYF.

This rearrangement joins TRBV11-2 to TRBJ2-7; D possibly corresponds to TRBD2 (6 bases). Germline CDR1 is SGHAT and CDR2 is FQNNGV. The CDR3 consists of 17 residues. Trimming removed 0 bases at V and 0 bases at J, with 15 bases between. CDR3 nucleotides: TGTGCCAGCAGCTTAGATGGGGGGACGGGAGCCTCCTACGAGCAGTACTTC. It codes for CASSLDGGTGASYEQYF.

The chain is built from TRBV27 and TRBJ1-2; D perhaps matches TRBD1 (6 bases). Per germline, CDR1 MNHEY and CDR2 SMNVEV (reference sequence). This CDR3 contains 14 residues. Trimming removed 0 bases at V and 5 bases at J, with 10 bases between. CDR3 coding DNA: TGTGCCAGCAGTTTATCGGTAACAGGGTATGGCTACACCTTC. Translating gives CASSLSVTGYGYTF.

The chain links TRBV27 to TRBJ2-6; D is undetermined. V was cut by 8 bases and J by 0 bases, with 5 bases left in between. Germline assignment: CDR1 MNHEY and CDR2 SMNVEV (reference sequence). This CDR3 has 13 amino acids. This CDR3 reads CASSYSGANVLTF. The CDR3 DNA sequence: TGTGCCAGCTCCTACTCTGGGGCCAACGTCCTGACTTTC.

In its sample, this clone was seen once. The V call is TRBV30, the J call TRBJ1-1; D gene unclear. V lost 0 bases and J 4 bases, leaving 12 bases between the germline ends. The CDR3 runs 14 residues. CDR1 is GTSNPN, CDR2 SVGIG, per germline (reference sequence). The CDR3 is CAWSVGFGVTEAFF. CDR3 sequence (DNA): TGTGCCTGGAGTGTCGGTTTCGGAGTCACTGAAGCTTTCTTT.

The V and J genes are TRBV6-5 and TRBJ2-7; TRBD1 matches 7 bases. Germline values: CDR1 MNHEY, CDR2 SVGAGI. CDR3 length equals 13 residues. V shed 5 bases, J shed 6 bases, and the junction held 7 bases outside the gene matches. CDR3 region: CASSNDRVREQYF. The CDR3 coding sequence is TGTGCCAGCAGTAACGACAGGGTTCGCGAGCAGTACTTC.

Only a few counts were recorded for this clone. This chain connects TRBV11-2 to TRBJ2-2; tentative D call: TRBD1 (6 bases). Germline CDR1 and CDR2: SGHAT and FQNNGV. The CDR3 totals 15 residues. V lost 2 bases, J lost 4 bases, and 11 bases lay in between. The CDR3: CASSLNQGTTGELFF. In DNA, the CDR3 is TGTGCCAGCAGCTTAAACCAGGGGACCACCGGGGAGCTGTTTTTT. Full variable domain (missing parts from reference TRBV11-2 and TRBJ2-2): EAGVAQSPRYKIIEKRQSVAFWCNPISGHATLYWYQQILGQGPKLLIQFQNNGVVDDSQLPKDRFSAERLKGVDSTLKIQPAKLEDSAVYLCASSLNQGTTGELFFGEGSRLTVL.

V and J are TRBV19 and TRBJ2-6; D gene uncertain. The CDR3 length is 17 residues. Germline values: CDR1 LNHDA, CDR2 SQIVND (reference sequence). Trimming cost V 1 base and J 0 bases, with 10 bases left between them. This chain's CDR3 is CASSIGKLSSGANVLTF. The DNA of the CDR3 is TGTGCCAGTAGTATAGGTAAACTGAGCTCTGGGGCCAACGTCCTGACTTTC.

This clone was counted a few times. The V gene is TRBV5-1, the J gene TRBJ2-1, with 11 bases aligning to TRBD2. CDR3 length: 17 residues. Germline V gene data show CDR1 as SGHRS and CDR2 as YFSETQ. J was trimmed by 7 bases and V by 4 bases; bases with no gene match: 13. As DNA, the CDR3 is TGCGCCAGCAGCCCTTCATCGTTAGCGGGAGGGTTAAATGAGCAGTTCTTC. It encodes CASSPSSLAGGLNEQFF.

This clone was counted a single time. The V and J genes are TRBV9 and TRBJ2-1; D may be TRBD2 (5 bases). This CDR3 contains 14 residues. Germline-derived CDR1 and CDR2 are SGDLS and YYNGEE. V was cut by 1 base and J by 8 bases, with 13 bases left in between. CDR3 in DNA: TGTGCCAGCAGCGTAACCGTCAGCGGAGATGAGCAGTTCTTC. This translates into CASSVTVSGDEQFF.

The gene calls are TRBV4-1 and TRBJ2-5, with a possible D match to TRBD1 (7 bases). CDR3 length: 14 amino acids. CDR1 is MGHRA and CDR2 is YSYEKL in the germline V gene. Deletions cut 4 bases from V and 1 base from J, with 10 bases between. CDR3 protein: CASSRGTVQETQYF. The CDR3 coding sequence is TGCGCCAGCAGCCGCGGGACAGTCCAAGAGACCCAGTACTTC.

This clone turned up a few times. V and J are TRBV6-2 or TRBV6-3 and TRBJ2-7; 10 bases agree with TRBD2. The germline V gene encodes CDR1 MNHEY and CDR2 SVGEGT. The V and J ends lost 0 bases and 0 bases, in that order; junction bases with no gene match: 8. This CDR3 spans 18 amino acids. CDR3 nucleotides: TGTGCCAGCAGTTACTCACGGACTAGCGGACCGAGCTCCTACGAGCAGTACTTC. Its protein product is CASSYSRTSGPSSYEQYF.

The chain combines TRBV25-1 with TRBJ2-3; 14 bases match TRBD2. V trimming: 4 bases; J trimming: 10 bases; junction bases outside the gene matches: 7. Germline V gene sequence: CDR1 MGHDK, CDR2 SYGVNS. This CDR3 contains 15 residues. CDR3 DNA sequence: TGTGCCAGCAGTGCTTCCGGGACTAGCGGGAGAGCGCAGTATTTT. Translation: CASSASGTSGRAQYF.

V is TRBV18 and J is TRBJ1-4, with D hard to call. The V gene lost 3 bases and the J gene lost 7 bases, with 9 bases spanning the gap. This CDR3 region has 13 residues. Germline V lookup: CDR1 KGHSH, CDR2 LQKENI. This CDR3 is CASSPDSFEKLFF. CDR3 nucleotide sequence: TGTGCCAGCTCACCGGACTCTTTTGAAAAACTGTTTTTT.

The chain has TRBV5-4 and TRBJ1-1; 9 positions agree with TRBD1. V shed 0 bases and J 3 bases; nucleotides not matched to a gene: 0. The CDR3 loop spans 14 amino acids. CDR1 is SGHNT and CDR2 is YYREEE in the germline V gene (reference sequence). CDR3 sequence: CASSLGTGDTEAFF. The CDR3 nucleotides are TGTGCCAGCAGCTTGGGGACAGGGGACACTGAAGCTTTCTTT.

The V and J genes are TRBV7-2 and TRBJ2-1, with 10 nucleotides matching TRBD1. The CDR3 sequence is 16 residues long. Trimming took 4 bases from V and 5 from J; bases not matched to a gene: 8. Germline V lookup: CDR1 SGHTA, CDR2 FQGNSA. CDR3 DNA: TGTGCCAGCAGCTCTAGACAGGGGGCTTTCGACAATGAGCAGTTCTTC. This encodes CASSSRQGAFDNEQFF. Supplemented by reference TRBV7-2 and TRBJ2-1, the full variable domain reads GAGVSQSPSNKVTEKGKDVELRCDPISGHTALYWYRQSLGQGLEFLIYFQGNSAPDKSGLPSDRFSAERTGGSVSTLTIQRTQQEDSAVYLCASSSRQGAFDNEQFFGPGTRLTVL.

This chain uses TRBV19 with TRBJ1-1, with TRBD1 matching over 8 bases. CDR1 LNHDA and CDR2 SQIVND come from the germline V gene (reference sequence). The CDR3 length is 13 residues. The trim removed 5 bases at V and 9 bases at J, leaving 8 bases unmatched. DNA for the CDR3: TGTGCCAGTAGTGACTCAGGGGGCCTAAAAGCTTTCTTT. Amino acid sequence: CASSDSGGLKAFF.

The genes are TRBV4-3 and TRBJ2-1; TRBD2 matches 8 bases. The CDR3 contains 15 residues. Germline values: CDR1 LGHNA, CDR2 YSLEER. J was trimmed by 4 bases and V by 6 bases; bases with no gene match: 8. This CDR3 is CASSAPGLGYNEQFF. For the CDR3, the DNA is TGCGCCAGCAGTGCCCCGGGACTAGGATACAATGAGCAGTTCTTC.

The gene calls are TRBV4-1 and TRBJ2-3; possible D gene TRBD2, 5 bases. The CDR3 has 14 amino acids. Deletions cut 0 bases from V and 3 bases from J, with 7 bases between. Looked up from germline, CDR1 is MGHRA and CDR2 is YSYEKL. CDR3 in DNA: TGCGCCAGCAGCCAAGAGGGAGAGACAGATACGCAGTATTTT. Amino acid sequence: CASSQEGETDTQYF.

This clone has only one observation. V and J are TRBV5-5 and TRBJ1-2; D not certain. The CDR3 is 12 residues long. Trimming shortened V by 0 bases and J by 5 bases, and 5 bases separated the two germline ends. The germline CDR1 and CDR2 sequences are SGHKS and YYEKEE (reference sequence). The CDR3 is CASSLAQYGYTF. The DNA of the CDR3 is TGTGCCAGCAGCTTGGCCCAATATGGCTACACCTTC.

This clone was observed a handful of times. V and J are TRBV18 and TRBJ2-7, with D possibly matching TRBD2 (6 bases). The CDR3 covers 12 residues. V was pared by 4 bases and J by 7 bases, with 11 bases between. Looked up from germline, CDR1 is KGHSH and CDR2 is LQKENI. This CDR3 reads CASSQGLPEQYF. CDR3 DNA: TGTGCCAGCTCACAGGGACTGCCGGAGCAGTACTTC.